What follows are 26 T cell receptor beta chains derived from one specimen sequenced in a study of tumor and adjacent non-tumor tissue in lung cancer. This sample's RNA came from whole unsorted tissue. Distant lung tissue was collected more than 3 cm away from the tumor edge. TCRbeta libraries were built with three rounds of nested PCR, modified from ARM-PCR. Each CDR3 protein is one row after TCRdb ran MiXCR on the multiplex PCR reads. The sample holds some 100,000 distinct CDR3 sequences, 65% seen once. Input material: distant non-tumor lung tissue. Source of these receptors: a man aged 25-40 years with non-small cell lung cancer.

With regard to this clonotype: An end of the junction differs from the germline gene, which may be a read error. The J gene is TRBJ2-1, the V gene TRBV11-2; TRBD1 is a possible D gene (6 bases). Germline V gene sequence: CDR1 SGHAT, CDR2 FQNNGV. The CDR3 is 19 amino acids. In DNA, the CDR3 is TGTGCCAGCAGCTTAGGCGCCATATTTGTGGGGGCCGGACTCAATGAGCAGCTCTTC. Translating gives CASSLGAIFVGAGLNEQLF.

As for this clonotype: Its ends do not fully match the called genes, so a read error is possible. The chain uses TRBV11-2 and TRBJ2-3; 7 nucleotides align to TRBD2. The CDR3 length is 16 residues. The germline CDR1 and CDR2 sequences are SGHAT and FQNNGV. The CDR3 DNA follows: TGTGCCACCAGCATACCCGGACTAGTCGACACAGATACGCAGTATTTT. Encoded protein: CATSIPGLVDTDTQYF.

Comments on this clonotype: The germline gene is not matched at one end of the junction; a read error may be the cause. The gene calls are TRBV20-1 and TRBJ2-3; TRBD2 is a possible D gene (5 bases). This CDR3 is built from 12 residues. Looked up from germline, CDR1 is DFQATT and CDR2 is SNEGSKA (reference sequence). The CDR3 loop reads CSARDEADTQYF. CDR3 sequence (DNA): TGCAGTGCTAGAGATGAAGCGGATACGCAATATTTT.

On this clonotype: This likely comes from a read error, as the CDR3 has no conserved phenylalanine or tryptophan at its end. The chain links TRBV6-6 to TRBJ2-3; weak D call: TRBD2 (6 bases). The V end lost 0 bases, the J end lost 7 bases, and 11 bases lay between the germline ends. Germline V gives CDR1 MNHNY, CDR2 SVGAGI (reference sequence). CDR3 length: 14 amino acids. For the CDR3, the DNA is TGTGCCAGCAGTTACTCGGAGGGATTATATACGCAGTATTCT. This sequence encodes CASSYSEGLYTQYS.

This chain joins TRBV24-1 and TRBJ2-2; 9 bases fit TRBD1. Germline V CDR1 and CDR2: KGHDR, SFDVKD. V lost 11 bases and J lost 6; bases outside the gene matches: 9. The CDR3 has 14 residues. The CDR3 spells CAIRGTGSPGELFF. The DNA of the CDR3 is TGTGCCATCAGGGGGACAGGGTCCCCCGGGGAGCTGTTTTTT.

Worth noting for this clonotype: Relative to the germline gene, one junction end is altered; a read error may explain this. J is TRBJ2-3 and V is TRBV11-2; possibly TRBD2 for D (6 bases). This CDR3 spans 15 amino acids. The V gene's germline CDR1 is SGHAT and CDR2 FQNNGV. CDR3 DNA: TGTGCCGACAGCTCCCCTAGCGACCGCACAGATACTCAGTATTTT. Its protein is CADSSPSDRTDTQYF. The variable domain in full, completed from reference TRBV11-2 and TRBJ2-3, reads EAGVAQSPRYKIIEKRQSVAFWCNPISGHATLYWYQQILGQGPKLLIQFQNNGVVDDSQLPKDRFSAERLKGVDSTLKIQPAKLEDSAVYLCADSSPSDRTDTQYFGPGTRLTVL.

As to this clonotype: This may be a read error: a much more frequent sequence differs by one nucleotide. This chain connects TRBV6-4 to TRBJ2-1, with D possibly matching TRBD2 (6 bases). Germline V gene data show CDR1 as MRHNA and CDR2 as SNTAGT. The V and J ends lost 5 bases and 9 bases respectively, with 20 bases between them. This CDR3 is built from 15 residues. CDR3 sequence (DNA): TGTGCCAGCAGTCTAACTAGCTGGAGTCGTATTGAGCAGTTCTTC. The encoded protein is CASSLTSWSRIEQFF.

Regarding this clonotype: Being one base from a much bigger clone, this may be a read error. This chain connects TRBV5-4 to TRBJ1-2; tentatively, D is TRBD1 (6 bases). Germline lookup yields CDR1 SGHNT and CDR2 YYREEE (reference sequence). The CDR3 has 14 amino acids. In DNA, the CDR3 is TGTGTCAGCGCAACCTCAGGGGCGCAGGGTGGCTACACCTTC. This codes for CVSATSGAQGGYTF.

This chain connects TRBV12-3 or TRBV12-4 to TRBJ1-5; TRBD1 might be the D (6 bases). This CDR3 has 16 amino acids. V shed 1 base and J shed 4 bases, with 14 bases lying between them. This CDR3 is CASSLEGTGLNQPQHF. Here the CDR3 DNA reads TGTGCCAGCAGTTTAGAAGGTACAGGGCTTAATCAGCCCCAGCATTTT.

With respect to this clonotype: At one end the junction does not follow the germline gene, possibly because of a read error. J is TRBJ2-1 and V is TRBV20-1; 10 bases fit TRBD1. Germline loops: CDR1 DFQATT, CDR2 SNEGSKA (reference sequence). The CDR3 totals 16 residues. CDR3 coding DNA: TGCAGTTCCTTGAGTTTCGACAGGGGGCGCGTCAATAAGCAGTTCTTC. Its translation is CSSLSFDRGRVNKQFF.

This clonotype was seen many times. The rearrangement links TRBV4-3 to TRBJ1-4; 7 bases match TRBD1. The CDR3 runs 16 residues. CDR1 LGHNA and CDR2 YSLEER come from the germline V gene. After removal of 3 bases from V and 3 bases from J, the junction contained 7 bases not matched to a gene. In nucleotides, the CDR3 is TGCGCCAGCAGCCACGATCGACAGGGACCTAATGAAAAACTGTTTTTT. Its protein product is CASSHDRQGPNEKLFF.

This clonotype was seen only a few times. A single base separates this from a much larger clone, so it may be a read error. V and J are TRBV6-5 and TRBJ1-3; tentative D call: TRBD1 (6 bases). The germline V gene has CDR1 MNHEY and CDR2 SVGAGI. The ends were cut back, 5 bases at V and 4 bases at J, with 15 bases in the middle. This CDR3 has 15 amino acids. CDR3 DNA sequence: TGTGCCAGCAGTAAGGGACCAGGGGTCGGAAACACCATATATTTT. Its translation: CASSKGPGVGNTIYF.

Note on this clonotype: A much larger clone sits a single nucleotide away, making a read error possible. The chain recombines TRBV6-6 with TRBJ1-1; D call uncertain. Per the germline V gene, CDR1 is MNHNY and CDR2 is SVGAGI (reference sequence). This CDR3 comprises 11 residues. V dropped 5 bases and J dropped 6 bases, with 7 bases sitting between them. The CDR3 DNA is TGTGCCAGCAGTGTTAACTCTGAAGCTTTCTTT. It yields the protein CASSVNSEAFF.

In the case of this clonotype: Given the absence of the conserved phenylalanine or tryptophan at the CDR3 end, a read error is likely. V gene TRBV11-2 combines with J gene TRBJ1-1; D is unresolved. Germline-derived CDR1 and CDR2 are SGHAT and FQNNGV. V lost 5 bases and J lost 2, with 9 bases in between. This CDR3 contains 13 residues. The CDR3 bases are TGTGCCAGCAGCCCACATGATAACACTGAAGCTTTCGTT. This sequence encodes CASSPHDNTEAFV.

This clonotype was observed a handful of times. A much larger clone differs from this one at a single base, so this may be a read error. The genes are TRBV4-1 and TRBJ1-4, with D possibly being TRBD1 (6 bases). Germline-derived CDR1 and CDR2 are MGHRA and YSYEKL. This CDR3 has 17 residues. CDR3 nucleotide sequence: TGCGCCAGCAGCCAAGATTCTACGGACAGCCTAAGGGAAAAACTGTCTTTT. This translates into CASSQDSTDSLREKLSF.

As concerns this clonotype: An end of the junction does not agree with germline; a read error may underlie this. The chain employs TRBV4-2 and TRBJ2-1; 8 bases match TRBD2. Germline lookup yields CDR1 LGHNA and CDR2 YNFKEQ. CDR3 size: 16 residues. CDR3 bases: TGTGCCAGTAGCCGAGCCACTATCGGGGGGGCAAATGAGCGGTTCTTC. This translates into CASSRATIGGANERFF.

Notes on this clonotype: A read error may account for a junction end that differs from germline. The chain uses TRBV10-2 and TRBJ2-2; possible D gene TRBD2, 6 bases. Germline loops: CDR1 WSHSY, CDR2 SAAADI. CDR3 length equals 15 residues. The DNA of the CDR3 is TGCGCCAGCAGTGAGCGGGAGACATTGTCCGGGGAGCGGTCTTTT. It is translated as CASSERETLSGERSF.

The CDR3 bases are TGTGCCAGCAGTAGGACAGCTTTCAACGAGCAGTTCTTC. This sequence encodes CASSRTAFNEQFF. V is TRBV6-5 and J is TRBJ2-1; maybe TRBD1 (6 bases). The CDR3 covers 13 residues. V lost 5 bases to trimming and J lost 10 bases, with 15 bases between them. Germline-derived CDR1 and CDR2 are MNHEY and SVGAGI.

This clonotype was counted ten times or more. This sequence joins TRBV6-5 and TRBJ1-2; no definite D call. In germline, CDR1 is MNHEY, CDR2 SVGAGI. The CDR3 loop spans 16 amino acids. Trimming left V 5 bases short and J 0 bases short, with 16 bases between. The CDR3 DNA is TGTGCCAGCAGTCCAAACCTCAGGATGACTAACTATGGCTACACCTTC. It specifies CASSPNLRMTNYGYTF.

This clonotype was picked up many times. The chain recombines TRBV4-1 with TRBJ2-1; maybe TRBD1 (6 bases). This CDR3 region has 16 residues. Germline-derived CDR1 and CDR2 are MGHRA and YSYEKL. Trimming left V 0 bases short and J 10 bases short, with 19 bases between. In DNA, the CDR3 is TGCGCCAGCAGCCAAGAGGGCCAGGGGATGCCCCGAGAGCAGTTCTTC. Protein sequence: CASSQEGQGMPREQFF.

This clonotype was observed many times. The CDR3 here is CASSQEVRSYTEAFF. The CDR3 nucleotides read TGCGCCAGCAGCCAAGAGGTTAGAAGTTACACTGAAGCTTTCTTT. The chain uses TRBV4-3 and TRBJ1-1; D gene unclear. Germline CDR1 reads LGHNA; CDR2 reads YSLEER. The CDR3 runs to 15 residues. Trimming removed 0 bases at V and 3 bases at J, with 11 bases between.

This clonotype turned up a few times. The J gene is TRBJ1-1, the V gene TRBV20-1, with no clear D. The CDR3 is 11 residues long. The germline V gene has CDR1 DFQATT and CDR2 SNEGSKA (reference sequence). With 4 bases removed from V and 5 bases from J, the gap between germline ends came to 8 bases. The CDR3 nucleotides read TGCAGTGCTAAAAGGGATACTGAAGCTTTCTTT. This codes for CSAKRDTEAFF.

Regarding this clonotype: Compared with germline, one end of the junction differs, possibly owing to a read error. The chain couples TRBV29-1 to TRBJ1-1, with D perhaps matching TRBD1 (5 bases). CDR1 is SQVTM, CDR2 ANQGSEA, per germline. CDR3 size: 12 residues. DNA of the CDR3: TGTAGCGTTGCATGGCAGGACATTGAAACTTTCTTT. As protein: CSVAWQDIETFF.

A word on this clonotype: Likely a read error: the CDR3 ends without its conserved phenylalanine or tryptophan. This chain connects TRBV5-5 to TRBJ2-1, with D perhaps matching TRBD1 (5 bases). CDR1 is SGHKS and CDR2 is YYEKEE in the germline V gene (reference sequence). The CDR3 extends over 16 amino acids. V lost 6 bases, J lost 3 bases, and 19 bases lay in between. In nucleotides, the CDR3 is TGTGCCAGCATGTCACTCGAGTGGACAAACTACAATGAGCAGTTCTTA. It is translated as CASMSLEWTNYNEQFL.

Turning to this clonotype: Without the conserved terminal phenylalanine or tryptophan, this CDR3 likely stems from a read error. This sequence joins TRBV30 and TRBJ1-1, with D perhaps matching TRBD1 (5 bases). V lost 2 bases, J lost 8 bases, and 18 bases lay in between. The length of the CDR3 is 14 residues. The germline gives CDR1 GTSNPN, CDR2 SVGIG (reference sequence). Here the CDR3 DNA reads TGTGCCTGGAGTCCCAGGGCAGGGCCTTACGAAGCTTTCTGT. Residues: CAWSPRAGPYEAFC.

A note on this clonotype: A junction boundary mismatches the germline segment, possibly from a read error. The chain carries TRBV4-1 and TRBJ2-7; D gene ambiguous. CDR3 length: 12 residues. Germline V gives CDR1 MGHRA, CDR2 YSYEKL. The CDR3: CANSQDFAKQYF. The CDR3, as DNA: TGCGCCAACAGCCAGGATTTTGCCAAGCAGTACTTC.